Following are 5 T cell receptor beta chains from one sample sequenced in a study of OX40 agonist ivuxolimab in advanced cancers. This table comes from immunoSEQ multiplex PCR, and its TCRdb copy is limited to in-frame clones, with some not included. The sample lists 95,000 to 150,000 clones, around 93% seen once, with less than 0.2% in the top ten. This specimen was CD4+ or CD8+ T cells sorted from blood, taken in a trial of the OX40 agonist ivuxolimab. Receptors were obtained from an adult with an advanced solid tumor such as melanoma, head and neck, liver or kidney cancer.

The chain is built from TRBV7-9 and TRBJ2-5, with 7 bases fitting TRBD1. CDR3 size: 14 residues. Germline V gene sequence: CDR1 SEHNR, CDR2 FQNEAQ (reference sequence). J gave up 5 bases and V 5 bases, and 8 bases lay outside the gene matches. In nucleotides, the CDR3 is TGTGCCAGCAGCCCTAGAGGGGGCGCGGAGACCCAGTACTTC. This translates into CASSPRGGAETQYF. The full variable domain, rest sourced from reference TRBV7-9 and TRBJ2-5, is DTGVSQNPRHKITKRGQNVTFRCDPISEHNRLYWYRQTLGQGPEFLTYFQNEAQLEKSRLLSDRFSAERPKGSFSTLEIQRTEQGDSAMYLCASSPRGGAETQYFGPGTRLLVL.

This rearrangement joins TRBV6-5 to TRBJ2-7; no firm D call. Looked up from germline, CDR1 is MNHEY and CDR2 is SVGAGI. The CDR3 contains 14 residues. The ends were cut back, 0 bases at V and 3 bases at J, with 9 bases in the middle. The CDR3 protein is CASSYSRGFYEQYF. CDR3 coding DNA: TGTGCCAGCAGTTACTCTAGAGGTTTCTACGAGCAGTACTTC.

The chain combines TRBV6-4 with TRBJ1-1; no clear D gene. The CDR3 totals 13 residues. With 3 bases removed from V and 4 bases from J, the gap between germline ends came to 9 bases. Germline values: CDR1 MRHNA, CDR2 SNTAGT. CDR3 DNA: TGTGCCAGCAGTGAGAGGATAGGCACTGAAGCTTTCTTT. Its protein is CASSERIGTEAFF.

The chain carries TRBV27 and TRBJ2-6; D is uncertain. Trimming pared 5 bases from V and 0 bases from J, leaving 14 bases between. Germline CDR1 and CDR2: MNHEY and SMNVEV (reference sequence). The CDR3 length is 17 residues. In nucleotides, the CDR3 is TGTGCCAGCAGTCCCGGGTGGCATCGCTCTGGGGCCAACGTCCTGACTTTC. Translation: CASSPGWHRSGANVLTF.

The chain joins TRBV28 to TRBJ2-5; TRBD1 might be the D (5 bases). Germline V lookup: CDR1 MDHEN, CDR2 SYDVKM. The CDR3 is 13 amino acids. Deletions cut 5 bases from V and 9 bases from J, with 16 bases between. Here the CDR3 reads CASSRGQGWAQYF. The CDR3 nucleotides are TGTGCCAGCAGTCGCGGACAAGGATGGGCCCAGTACTTC.